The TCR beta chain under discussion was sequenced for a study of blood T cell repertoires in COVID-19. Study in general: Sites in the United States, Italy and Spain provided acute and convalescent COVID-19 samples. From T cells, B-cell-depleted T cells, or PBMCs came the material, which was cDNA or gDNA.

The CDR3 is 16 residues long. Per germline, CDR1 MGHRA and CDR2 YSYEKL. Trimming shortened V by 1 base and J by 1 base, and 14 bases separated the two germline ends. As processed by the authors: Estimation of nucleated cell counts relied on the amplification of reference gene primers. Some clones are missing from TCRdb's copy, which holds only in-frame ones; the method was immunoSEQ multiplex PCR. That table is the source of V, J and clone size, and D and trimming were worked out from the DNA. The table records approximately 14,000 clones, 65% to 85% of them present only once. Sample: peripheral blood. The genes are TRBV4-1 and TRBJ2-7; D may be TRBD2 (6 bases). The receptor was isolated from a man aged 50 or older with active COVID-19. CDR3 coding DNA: TGCGCCAGCAGCCAAGGTCGTCTGCGGGGTTCCTACGAGCAGTACTTC. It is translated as CASSQGRLRGSYEQYF.